These 13 T cell receptor beta chains came from one sample sequenced in a study of cytomegalovirus exposure and HLA in healthy donors (dated by TCRdb to about 2017). Library construction relied on the immunoSEQ multiplex PCR assay. A mixture of 60 forward primers for TCR Vbeta segments and 13 reverse primers for TCR Jbeta segments was used in the multiplex PCR. The table comes from immuneACCESS by way of TCRdb, which keeps in-frame sequences with V and J called. Part of the clones is missing from these tables; in studies checked, under half for an unresolved V gene and the rest for unknown reasons. The sample profile shows hundreds of thousands of clones; about four fifths of them were found once. About 3.1% of the sample lies in the top ten. The sequencing sample was made of PBMCs. The receptors come from a man aged 25 to 45 in good health and CMV-seronegative.

To note about this clone: Germline is not matched at one junction end, which may reflect a read error. The chain couples TRBV7-7 to TRBJ1-5; a weak D match, TRBD1 (6 bases). Germline V gene data show CDR1 as SSHAT and CDR2 as FNYEAQ (reference sequence). CDR3 length equals 15 residues. CDR3 sequence: CASSLDGRGGQPQHF. The CDR3 region has the DNA TGTGCTAGCAGCTTGGACGGCAGGGGTGGCCAGCCCCAGCATTTT.

This clone was seen a single time. The chain combines TRBV5-6 with TRBJ2-7, with D tentatively TRBD1 (6 bases). This CDR3 has 15 residues. Germline CDR1 and CDR2: SGHDT and YYEEEE. The V end was cut by 0 bases, the J end by 2 bases, with 12 bases between. The CDR3 is CASSLEGPGAYEQYF. CDR3 in DNA: TGTGCCAGCAGCTTGGAGGGTCCAGGGGCCTACGAGCAGTACTTC.

The V and J genes are TRBV28 and TRBJ1-2, with unresolved D. Trimming removed 5 bases from V and 11 bases from J, with 18 bases in between. The CDR3 is made up of 13 amino acids. Germline-derived CDR1 and CDR2 are MDHEN and SYDVKM. The CDR3 here is CASSRERSTGYTF. The CDR3 region has the DNA TGTGCCAGCAGTCGGGAACGATCGACTGGGTACACCTTC.

The chain carries TRBV28 and TRBJ1-1; no firm D call. Germline CDR1 is MDHEN and CDR2 is SYDVKM. This CDR3 region has 19 residues. Trimming removed 1 base from V and 0 bases from J, with 21 bases in between. This chain's CDR3 is CASSLSLWGSPDLNTEAFF. CDR3 nucleotide sequence: TGTGCCAGCAGTTTATCGTTGTGGGGAAGTCCGGACTTGAACACTGAAGCTTTCTTT.

The chain recombines TRBV7-6 with TRBJ2-3; D is undetermined. The germline CDR1 and CDR2 sequences are SGHVS and FNYEAQ. Trimming stripped 1 base from V and 2 bases from J, with 10 bases between. The CDR3 runs to 15 residues. CDR3 coding DNA: TGTGCCAGCAGCTTAGGGATACTACCCACAGATACGCAGTATTTT. It encodes CASSLGILPTDTQYF.

This clone came up a few times. The J gene is TRBJ2-7, the V gene TRBV7-2; 12 bases fit TRBD2. Germline-derived CDR1 and CDR2 are SGHTA and FQGNSA. Trimming cost V 3 bases and J 7 bases; bases outside gene matches: 13. The CDR3 totals 17 residues. CDR3 region: CASSFSLAGGPVMEQYF. Written as DNA, the CDR3 is TGTGCCAGCAGCTTTAGTCTAGCGGGGGGGCCGGTTATGGAGCAGTACTTC.

The CDR3 DNA follows: TGTGCCACTCGGGGAGTTGGAAACACCATATATTTT. This codes for CATRGVGNTIYF. The chain is built from TRBV19 and TRBJ1-3; no clear D gene. V lost 10 bases and J 3 bases, leaving 10 bases between the germline ends. This CDR3 spans 12 amino acids. CDR1 is LNHDA, CDR2 SQIVND, per germline (reference sequence).

The chain has TRBV2 and TRBJ1-5; D uncertain. The CDR3 is made up of 14 amino acids. Germline V gene sequence: CDR1 SNHLY, CDR2 FYNNEI. V lost 7 bases and J lost 1, with 11 bases in between. CDR3 bases: TGTGCCAGCAAGGAGGATAGGAGCAATCAGCCCCAGCATTTT. Protein sequence: CASKEDRSNQPQHF.

V is TRBV27 and J is TRBJ1-1; the D is unclear. V shed 4 bases and J shed 8 bases, with 17 bases lying between them. The germline gives CDR1 MNHEY, CDR2 SMNVEV (reference sequence). This CDR3 is 14 amino acids long. CDR3 sequence (DNA): TGTGCCAGCAGTTCGTACGGCCCCCCGCGGGAAGCTTTCTTT. The encoded protein is CASSSYGPPREAFF.

This chain uses TRBV6-1 with TRBJ1-4, with D possibly TRBD1 on 6 matching bases. The germline CDR1 and CDR2 sequences are MNHNS and SASEGT. V lost 2 bases and J 5 bases, leaving 12 bases between the germline ends. There are 15 residues in the CDR3. CDR3 residues: CASSEPGHGNEKLFF. CDR3 bases: TGTGCCAGCAGTGAACCGGGACACGGGAATGAAAAACTGTTTTTT.

The chain has TRBV4-1 and TRBJ1-6; tentatively, D is TRBD1 (5 bases). This CDR3 spans 16 amino acids. Trimming removed 4 bases from V and 8 bases from J, with 18 bases in between. CDR1 is MGHRA and CDR2 is YSYEKL in the germline V gene. This CDR3 reads CASSLYWNRPDSPLHF. The DNA for the CDR3 is TGCGCCAGCAGCCTCTACTGGAACAGGCCCGATTCACCCCTCCACTTT.

This chain joins TRBV19 and TRBJ1-2; weak D call: TRBD1 (5 bases). The CDR3 covers 15 residues. CDR1 is LNHDA and CDR2 is SQIVND in the germline V gene (reference sequence). V was cut by 3 bases and J by 4 bases, with 15 bases left in between. CDR3 sequence reads: CASSMKQGMGYGYTF. The CDR3, as DNA: TGTGCCAGTAGTATGAAGCAGGGCATGGGCTATGGCTACACCTTC.

The chain links TRBV5-4 to TRBJ2-5; 9 bases are shared with TRBD2. The CDR3 spans 17 residues. The ends lost 0 bases at V and 2 bases at J; junction bases unmatched: 8. CDR1 and CDR2 from the germline V gene are SGHNT and YYREEE (reference sequence). The chain's CDR3 is CASSLGLLRGGQETQYF. In DNA, the CDR3 is TGTGCCAGCAGCTTGGGTCTCTTGCGGGGGGGACAAGAGACCCAGTACTTC.